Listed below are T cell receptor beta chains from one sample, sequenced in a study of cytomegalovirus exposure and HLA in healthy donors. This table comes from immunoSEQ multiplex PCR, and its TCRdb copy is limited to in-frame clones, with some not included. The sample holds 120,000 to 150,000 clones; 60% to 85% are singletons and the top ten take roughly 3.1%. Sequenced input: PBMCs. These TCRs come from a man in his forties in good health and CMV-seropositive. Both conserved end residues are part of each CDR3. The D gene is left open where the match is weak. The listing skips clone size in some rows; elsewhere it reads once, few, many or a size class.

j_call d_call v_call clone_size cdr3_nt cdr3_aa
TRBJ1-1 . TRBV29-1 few TGCAGCGTTGCAGGGTGGGACACTGAAGCTTTCTTT CSVAGWDTEAFF
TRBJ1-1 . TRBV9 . TGTGCCAGCAGCGTCCGCAGTAACATGAACACTGAAGCTTTCTTT CASSVRSNMNTEAFF
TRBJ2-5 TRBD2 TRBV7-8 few TGTGCCAGCAGCTTAGTGATTAGGACTAGCGGGAGAAAGAGGGAGACCCAGTACTTC CASSLVIRTSGRKRETQYF
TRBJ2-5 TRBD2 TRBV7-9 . TGTTCCAGCAGCGCCGGGACTAGCGGAAACCAAGAGACCCAGTACTTC CSSSAGTSGNQETQYF
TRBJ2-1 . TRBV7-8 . TGTGCCAGCAGCTTTGCCCAGCTAGAAGGTTTGCAGTTCTTC CASSFAQLEGLQFF
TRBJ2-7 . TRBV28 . TGTGCCAGCAGTTTCCTTCCAGGGAACGAGCAGTACTTC CASSFLPGNEQYF
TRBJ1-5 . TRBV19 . TGTGCCAGTAGTAATTCGGGACAAAGTTCAAGCAATCAGCCCCAGCATTTT CASSNSGQSSSNQPQHF
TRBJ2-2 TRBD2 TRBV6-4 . TGTGCCAGCAGTGACGGGACTACGAACACCGGGGAGCTGTTTTTT CASSDGTTNTGELFF
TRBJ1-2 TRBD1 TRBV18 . TGTGCCAGCTCACCAGGGTCAGGGGGAGTCTATGGCTACACCTTC CASSPGSGGVYGYTF
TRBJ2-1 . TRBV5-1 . TGCGCCAGCATGACGGCGGGGAGCTACAATGAGCAGTTCTTC CASMTAGSYNEQFF
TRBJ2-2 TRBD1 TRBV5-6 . TGTGCCAGCAGCAGACCAGGGGGCTTTGTCACCGGGGAGCTGTTTTTT CASSRPGGFVTGELFF
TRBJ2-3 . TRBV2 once TGTGCCAGCAGTTCCCATAGCACAGATACGCAGTATTTT CASSSHSTDTQYF
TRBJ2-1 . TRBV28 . TGTGCCAGCAGTCCACCGACAGTCTACAATGAGCAGTTCTTC CASSPPTVYNEQFF
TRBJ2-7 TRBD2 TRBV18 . TGTGCCAGCTCACCTGCCGGGACTAGCGGGATCGAGCAGTACTTC CASSPAGTSGIEQYF
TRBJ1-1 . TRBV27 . TGTGCCAGCAGTTATACAGGGCTCATGAACACTGAAGCTTTCTTT CASSYTGLMNTEAFF
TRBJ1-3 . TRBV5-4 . TGTGCCAGCAGCTTAGGCGGAACCTCTGGAAACACCATATATTTT CASSLGGTSGNTIYF
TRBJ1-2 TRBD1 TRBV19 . TGTGCCAGTATCTCGGCCGGGACAGGGGCCGGTGGCTACACCTTC CASISAGTGAGGYTF
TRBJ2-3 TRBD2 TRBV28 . TGTGCCAGCAGTCCGAGAGCGGGAGGCAGCACAGATACGCAGTATTTT CASSPRAGGSTDTQYF
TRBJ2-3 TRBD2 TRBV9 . TGTGCCAGCAGCGTAGAGGGCGGGAGCCCCTCTAGTCCGACCCCAGATACGCAGTATTTT CASSVEGGSPSSPTPDTQYF
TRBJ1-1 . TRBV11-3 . TGTGCCAGCAGCTTAGATCTATCGTGGGTCAGGGCCACTGAAGCTTTCTTT CASSLDLSWVRATEAFF
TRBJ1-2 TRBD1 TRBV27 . TGTGCCAGCAGTTTCCGCAGGGGGCGAGGCTACACCTTC CASSFRRGRGYTF
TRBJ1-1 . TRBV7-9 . TGTTCCAGCAGCTTAACAGGACAGACTGAAGCTTTCTTT CSSSLTGQTEAFF
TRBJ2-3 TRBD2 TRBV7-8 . TGTGCCAGCAGCCCCAGGGACTACACAGATACGCAGTATTTT CASSPRDYTDTQYF
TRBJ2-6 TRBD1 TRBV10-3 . TGTGCCAGCAGACCGACAGGGGGAGTCTCTGGGGCCAACGTCCTGACTTTC CASRPTGGVSGANVLTF
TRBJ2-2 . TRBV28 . TGTGCCAGCAGACCCCCTGGGGGCCTGAGCACCGGGGAGCTGTTTTTT CASRPPGGLSTGELFF
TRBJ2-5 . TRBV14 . TGTGCCAGCAGCCAAGGGGAGGTCCATTGGGAGACCCAGTACTTC CASSQGEVHWETQYF
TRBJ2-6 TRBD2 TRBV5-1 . TGCGCCAGCAGCCGAGGACTAGCGGGAGGACAGCAATCTGGGGCCAACGTCCTGACTTTC CASSRGLAGGQQSGANVLTF
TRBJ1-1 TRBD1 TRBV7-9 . TGTGCCAGCAGCCCATGGGACAGGGTGAACACTGAAGCTTTCTTT CASSPWDRVNTEAFF
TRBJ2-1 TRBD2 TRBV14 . TGTGCCAGCAGCGAAACCGGGACTAGTCGGGGGAATGAGCAGTTCTTC CASSETGTSRGNEQFF
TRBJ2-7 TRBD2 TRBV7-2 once TGTGCCAGCAGCTTCCGGACTAGCGGGAGCCACGAGCAGTACTTC CASSFRTSGSHEQYF
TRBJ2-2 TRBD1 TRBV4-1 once TGCGCCAGCAGCCAGACAGGGGGTTCCGGGGAGCTGTTTTTT CASSQTGGSGELFF
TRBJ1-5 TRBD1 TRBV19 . TGTGCCAGCTCGGGACAGATTAGCAATCAGCCCCAGCATTTT CASSGQISNQPQHF
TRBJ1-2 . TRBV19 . TGTGCCAGTAGTGTGATGGACAGCTCGAACTATGGCTACACCTTC CASSVMDSSNYGYTF
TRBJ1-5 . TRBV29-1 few TGCAGCGTAACAGAACCCGGCCAGCCCCAGCATTTT CSVTEPGQPQHF
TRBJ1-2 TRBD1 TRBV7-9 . TGTGCCAGCAGCTTATATGATGGGACAGCTTCGTCCTATGGCTACACCTTC CASSLYDGTASSYGYTF
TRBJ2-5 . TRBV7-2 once TGTGCCAGCAGCTTAGCGCGTGAAGAGACCCAGTACTTC CASSLAREETQYF
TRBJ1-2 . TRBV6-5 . TGTGCCAGCAGTTATTACAGCCTCTATGGCTACACCTTC CASSYYSLYGYTF